This entry features one T cell receptor (beta chain) sequence. Antigen unknown. The germline V gene has CDR1 SGHRS and CDR2 YFSETQ. This CDR3 has 15 residues. Trimming removed 2 bases at V and 0 bases at J, with 12 bases between. The table came from immunoSEQ multiplex PCR; TCRdb's copy has only in-frame clones and leaves some out. The table has approximately 150,000 clones, just over 90% seen once. The data are from a study of T cell responses to AZD1222 COVID-19 vaccine. General study points: Compared with day 0, the breadth and depth of the Spike-specific TCR repertoire rose significantly after two doses of AZD1222. Scientists sampled the repertoires only once the peak T cell response had passed. The CD4 TCRs associated with vaccination extended across spike and predominated at 160-218 and 743-854.

V usage is TRBV5-1 and J usage is TRBJ2-7, with a possible D match to TRBD1 (6 bases). Specimen: peripheral blood, collected 28 days after the second AZD1222 dose. This clonotype was obtained from an adult who received the AZD1222 COVID-19 vaccine. CDR3 nucleotides: TGCGCCAGCAGCTTAGTAGGACAGATCTCCTACGAGCAGTACTTC. This gives the protein CASSLVGQISYEQYF.